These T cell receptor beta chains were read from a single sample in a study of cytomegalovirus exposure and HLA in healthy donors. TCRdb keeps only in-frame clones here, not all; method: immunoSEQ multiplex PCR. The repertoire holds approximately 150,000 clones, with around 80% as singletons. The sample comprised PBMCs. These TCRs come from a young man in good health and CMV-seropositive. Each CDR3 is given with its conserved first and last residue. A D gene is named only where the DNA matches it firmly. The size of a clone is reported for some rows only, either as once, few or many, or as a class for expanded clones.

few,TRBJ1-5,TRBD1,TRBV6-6,TGTGCCAGCAGTCCCCAAGGGGGCCGCAATCAGCCCCAGCATTTT,CASSPQGGRNQPQHF
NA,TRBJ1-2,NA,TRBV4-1,TGCGCCAGCAGCCAAGGGCCAGGGGAATATGGCTACACCTTC,CASSQGPGEYGYTF
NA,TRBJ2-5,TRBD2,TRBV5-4,TGTGCCAGCAGCCGGACTAGCGGGGACCAAGAGACCCAGTACTTC,CASSRTSGDQETQYF
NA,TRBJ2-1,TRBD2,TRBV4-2,TGTGCCAGCAGCCAAGATAGAACTAGCGGGGGAAACAATGAGCAGTTCTTC,CASSQDRTSGGNNEQFF
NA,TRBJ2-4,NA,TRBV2,TGTGCCAGCAGCCACGGGACTTCCGGGTACCTGGCAGCCAAAAACATTCAGTACTTC,CASSHGTSGYLAAKNIQYF
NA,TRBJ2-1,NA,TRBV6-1,TGTGCCAGCATGAGCACAGAGTACTACAATGAGCAGTTCTTC,CASMSTEYYNEQFF
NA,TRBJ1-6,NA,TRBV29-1,TGCAGCGTTGGGGCAGGCGGGGATTCACCCCTCCACTTT,CSVGAGGDSPLHF
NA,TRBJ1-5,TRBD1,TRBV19,TGTGCCAGTAGAGGGGGACAGGGAAACAATCAGCCCCAGCATTTT,CASRGGQGNNQPQHF
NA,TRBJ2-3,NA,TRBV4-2,TGTGCCAGCAGCCAGGAGGACGGACAGTTACCCCTCACAGATACGCAGTATTTT,CASSQEDGQLPLTDTQYF
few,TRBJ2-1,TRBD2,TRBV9,TGTGCCAGCAGCGTTAGCGGGGTCTACAATGAGCAGTTCTTC,CASSVSGVYNEQFF
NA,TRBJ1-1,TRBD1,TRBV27,TGTGCCAGCAGTTTACGGCAGGGGGCGGTCAACACTGAAGCTTTCTTT,CASSLRQGAVNTEAFF
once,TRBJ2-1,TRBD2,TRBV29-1,TGCAGCGTTGTGTTCGGACTAGCGGGAGCGGGCAATGAGCAGTTCTTC,CSVVFGLAGAGNEQFF
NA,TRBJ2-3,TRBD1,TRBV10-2,TGCGCCACCGTAACAGGGGGCTTGTATGATACGCAGTATTTT,CATVTGGLYDTQYF
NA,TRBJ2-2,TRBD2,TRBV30,TGTGCCTGGAGTCCAATAGCGGGGTACACCGGGGAGCTGTTTTTT,CAWSPIAGYTGELFF
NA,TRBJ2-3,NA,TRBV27,TGTGCCAGCAGTTCCCCGGGGAGCGTGAGAGATACGCAGTATTTT,CASSSPGSVRDTQYF
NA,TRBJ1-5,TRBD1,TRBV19,TGTGCCAGTAGTATTTCCCTCAAACAGGGGAGCAATCAGCCCCAGCATTTT,CASSISLKQGSNQPQHF
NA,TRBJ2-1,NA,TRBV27,TGTGCCAGCAGTCCCTGGTCTTCACCGAGCTCCTACAATGAGCAGTTCTTC,CASSPWSSPSSYNEQFF
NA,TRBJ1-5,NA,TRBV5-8,TGTGCCAGCAGCCCTTTTGGACAGTATAGCAATCAGCCCCAGCATTTT,CASSPFGQYSNQPQHF
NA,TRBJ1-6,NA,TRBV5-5,TGTGCCAGCAGCTTGGGAGGACAAGGGAATAATTCACCCCTCCACTTT,CASSLGGQGNNSPLHF
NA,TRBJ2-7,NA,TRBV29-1,TGCAGCGTTGCGGAGGGAGTAGACGAGCAGTACTTC,CSVAEGVDEQYF
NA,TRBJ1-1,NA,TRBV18,TGTGCCAGCTCACCAAATCGGGGAGTAGACACTGAAGCTTTCTTT,CASSPNRGVDTEAFF
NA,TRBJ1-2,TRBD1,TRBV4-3,TGCGCCAGCAGCCAAGGAAGGGCAGGGGGTACTAACTATGGCTACACCTTC,CASSQGRAGGTNYGYTF
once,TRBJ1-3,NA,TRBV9,TGTGCCAGCAGCGTAGGACAGAGCTCTGGAAACACCATATATTTT,CASSVGQSSGNTIYF
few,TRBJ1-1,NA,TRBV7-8,TGTGCCAGCAGCCCAGTCAGGGTTCCTCGAGCTTTCTTT,CASSPVRVPRAFF
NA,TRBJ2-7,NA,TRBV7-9,TGTGCCAGCACCCTTACCCCAGGGGCCTCCTACGAGCAGTACTTC,CASTLTPGASYEQYF
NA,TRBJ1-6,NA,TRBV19,TGTGCCAGTAGTTTCCGGAGCTCCTATAATTCACCCCTCCACTTT,CASSFRSSYNSPLHF
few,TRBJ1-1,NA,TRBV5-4,TGTGCCAGCAGCCGGAAGACAGACACTGAAGCTTTCTTT,CASSRKTDTEAFF
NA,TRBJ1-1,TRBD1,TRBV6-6,TGTGCCAGCAGCCCGGGACAGAAAGCTTTCTTT,CASSPGQKAFF